This is a list of T cell receptor beta chains from one sample in a study of blood T cell repertoires in COVID-19. The repertoire was sequenced with immunoSEQ multiplex PCR; TCRdb's copy has only in-frame clones and lacks some. The profile shows around 130,000 clones, around 83% of them singletons. The source material was PBMCs or T cells enriched from blood (not recorded which). The receptors originated from a man between 25 and 39 years old who had recovered from COVID-19. Each CDR3 is given with its conserved first and last residue. D genes are given only for firm matches. Clone size appears in some rows only: once, few, many, or a class for an expanded clone.

V gene	J gene	clone size	D gene	CDR3 protein	CDR3 DNA
TRBV5-4	TRBJ2-3	once	-	CASSPGQTSTDTQYF	TGTGCCAGCAGCCCCGGACAGACTAGCACAGATACGCAGTATTTT
TRBV11-3	TRBJ1-5	-	TRBD1	CASQGASQPQHF	TGTGCCAGCCAGGGGGCGAGTCAGCCCCAGCATTTT
TRBV5-1	TRBJ2-5	-	TRBD1	CASSAPTGLETQYF	TGCGCCAGCAGCGCCCCGACAGGGTTAGAGACCCAGTACTTC
TRBV4-2	TRBJ2-4	-	-	CASSQEGGQNIQYF	TGTGCCAGCAGCCAAGAGGGGGGGCAGAACATTCAGTACTTC
TRBV15	TRBJ2-2	few	-	CATSRPDSYTGELFF	TGTGCCACCAGCAGACCCGACAGTTACACCGGGGAGCTGTTTTTT
TRBV6-1	TRBJ1-5	-	-	CASSEPFQPQHF	TGTGCCAGCAGTGAACCCTTTCAGCCCCAGCATTTT
TRBV2	TRBJ1-1	-	-	CASRSGIEAFF	TGTGCCAGCAGGTCAGGAATTGAAGCTTTCTTT
TRBV5-4	TRBJ2-7	-	TRBD2	CASSPGTSGRVGEQYF	TGTGCCAGCAGCCCCGGGACTAGCGGGAGAGTAGGCGAGCAGTACTTC
TRBV7-2	TRBJ2-3	-	-	CASSQFHRADTQYF	TGTGCCAGCAGCCAATTCCACAGAGCAGATACGCAGTATTTT
TRBV12-5	TRBJ1-3	-	-	CASGSDVTISSGNTIYF	TGTGCTAGTGGTTCCGATGTTACAATCAGCTCTGGAAACACCATATATTTT
TRBV5-6	TRBJ1-2	-	-	CASSPGRGYGYTF	TGTGCCAGCAGCCCGGGACGGGGGTATGGCTACACCTTC
TRBV9	TRBJ2-1	-	TRBD2	CASSVGNSGSDDEQFF	TGTGCCAGCAGCGTAGGCAATAGCGGGAGTGATGATGAGCAGTTCTTC
TRBV2	TRBJ2-7	-	TRBD2	CASRRTSGSEQYF	TGTGCCAGCAGACGGACTAGCGGGAGCGAGCAGTACTTC
TRBV7-9	TRBJ1-6	-	TRBD1	CASSLPPGQADNSPLHF	TGTGCCAGCAGCTTACCCCCGGGACAGGCAGATAATTCACCCCTCCACTTT
TRBV4-1	TRBJ2-1	-	TRBD2	CASSQTSGSDNEQFF	TGCGCCAGCAGCCAAACTAGCGGGAGTGACAATGAGCAGTTCTTC
TRBV9	TRBJ2-2	-	-	CASSVGAGVTGELFF	TGTGCCAGCAGCGTAGGTGCAGGGGTCACCGGGGAGCTGTTTTTT
TRBV2	TRBJ2-5	-	-	CASREGAIWETQYF	TGTGCCAGCAGGGAGGGAGCCATTTGGGAGACCCAGTACTTC
TRBV19	TRBJ1-1	-	TRBD1	CASSITSAGGRLNTEAFF	TGTGCCAGTAGTATCACTAGTGCAGGGGGCCGCCTGAACACTGAAGCTTTCTTT
TRBV5-1	TRBJ2-6	-	-	CASSLGLDGANVLTF	TGCGCCAGCAGCTTGGGACTAGACGGGGCCAACGTCCTGACTTTC
TRBV25-1	TRBJ2-7	once	-	CASSGRGLSSYEQYF	TGTGCCAGCAGTGGTCGCGGCCTAAGCTCCTACGAGCAGTACTTC
TRBV19	TRBJ1-1	few	-	CASSRGRGSQYSEAFF	TGTGCCAGTAGTAGAGGTAGGGGGTCCCAGTACTCTGAAGCTTTCTTT
TRBV9	TRBJ2-1	-	TRBD2	CASSVAGTSPYNEQFF	TGTGCCAGCAGCGTAGCCGGGACTAGCCCCTACAATGAGCAGTTCTTC
TRBV12-5	TRBJ1-5	-	TRBD1	CASVLGTGLNQPQHF	TGTGCTAGTGTTCTCGGGACAGGGCTCAATCAGCCCCAGCATTTT
TRBV3-1/TRBV3-2	TRBJ1-2	-	-	CASSQGGPPPYIYGYTF	TGTGCCAGCAGCCAAGGAGGGCCTCCCCCGTATATATATGGCTACACCTTC
TRBV4-2	TRBJ2-1	-	-	CASSRGGDSGDEQFF	TGTGCCAGCAGCCGAGGAGGGGATAGCGGCGATGAGCAGTTCTTC
TRBV10-3	TRBJ2-5	-	-	CAISVVHNTETQYF	TGTGCCATCAGTGTGGTACATAATACGGAGACCCAGTACTTC
TRBV19	TRBJ2-2	-	TRBD1	CAINRGIGSGELFF	TGTGCCATCAACAGGGGGATAGGCTCCGGGGAGCTGTTTTTT
TRBV28	TRBJ1-5	-	-	CASSLGQQNQPQHF	TGTGCCAGCAGTTTAGGGCAGCAGAATCAGCCCCAGCATTTT
TRBV5-1	TRBJ2-3	-	-	CASSENLLFQRDTQYF	TGCGCCAGCAGCGAGAACTTGCTTTTCCAGCGGGATACGCAGTATTTT
TRBV5-1	TRBJ2-2	-	-	CASSLSPEANTGELFF	TGCGCCAGCAGCTTGTCCCCGGAGGCGAACACCGGGGAGCTGTTTTTT
TRBV7-9	TRBJ1-3	-	-	CASTLFPGNTIYF	TGTGCCAGCACCCTTTTCCCTGGAAACACCATATATTTT
TRBV15	TRBJ2-7	-	-	CATSREEGGMTYEQYF	TGTGCCACCAGCAGAGAAGAGGGGGGGATGACCTACGAGCAGTACTTC
TRBV4-1	TRBJ2-7	few	TRBD2	CASSKAGLAGDEQYF	TGCGCCAGCAGCAAAGCGGGACTAGCGGGAGACGAGCAGTACTTC
TRBV2	TRBJ1-3	-	TRBD1	CASRRQGVSTGNTIYF	TGTGCCAGCAGGCGACAGGGGGTATCTACTGGAAACACCATATATTTT
TRBV2	TRBJ1-3	-	-	CAVIQDLSGNTIYF	TGTGCCGTCATACAGGACCTCTCTGGAAACACCATATATTTT
TRBV4-1	TRBJ2-5	-	-	CASSQAPTGQETQYF	TGCGCCAGCAGCCAAGCCCCCACGGGGCAAGAGACCCAGTACTTC
TRBV10-3	TRBJ1-3	-	TRBD1	CATTPGQGSGNTIYF	TGTGCCACAACACCGGGACAGGGGTCTGGAAACACCATATATTTT
TRBV7-8	TRBJ2-5	-	TRBD2	CASSSGTSGGRETQYF	TGTGCCAGCAGCTCCGGGACTAGCGGGGGGCGAGAGACCCAGTACTTC
TRBV6-5	TRBJ2-7	once	-	CAQTPTRAGHEQYF	TGTGCCCAAACCCCGACCAGGGCCGGACACGAGCAGTACTTC
TRBV9	TRBJ1-6	-	-	CASSVTSLNSPLHF	TGTGCCAGCAGCGTAACATCCCTTAATTCACCCCTCCACTTT
TRBV2	TRBJ1-1	-	-	CASSGQIRTEAFF	TGTGCCAGCAGTGGTCAGATTCGAACTGAAGCTTTCTTT
TRBV7-3	TRBJ2-3	-	TRBD1	CASSRTGVGDTQYF	TGTGCCAGCAGCCGAACAGGGGTCGGAGATACGCAGTATTTT
TRBV18	TRBJ2-5	-	-	CASSPPGRGQETQYF	TGTGCCAGCTCACCACCGGGGCGCGGACAAGAGACCCAGTACTTC
TRBV11-3	TRBJ2-7	-	-	CASSFFYEQYF	TGTGCCAGCAGCTTCTTCTACGAGCAGTACTTC
TRBV7-2	TRBJ2-3	many	TRBD2	CASSLGTSGRDSSTDTQYF	TGTGCCAGCAGCTTAGGGACTAGCGGGAGGGATTCTAGCACAGATACGCAGTATTTT
TRBV6-1	TRBJ2-1	once	TRBD2	CASSERTRDNEQFF	TGTGCCAGCAGTGAAAGGACTAGAGATAATGAGCAGTTCTTC
TRBV6-5	TRBJ1-2	-	-	CASSQSGQTLDGYTF	TGTGCCAGCAGTCAATCCGGACAGACTCTGGATGGCTACACCTTC
TRBV5-1	TRBJ1-2	-	TRBD1	CASGVRDRDDYGYTF	TGCGCCAGCGGCGTGAGGGACAGGGACGACTATGGCTACACCTTC
TRBV7-8	TRBJ2-2	-	TRBD2	CASRPEGRVTGELFF	TGTGCCAGCAGACCCGAGGGGAGGGTGACCGGGGAGCTGTTTTTT
TRBV2	TRBJ1-6	once	-	CASSAGTIIDSPLHF	TGTGCCAGCAGTGCCGGGACAATTATAGATTCACCCCTCCACTTT
TRBV5-8	TRBJ1-4	-	-	CASSLLGGAINEKLFF	TGTGCCAGCAGCTTGTTAGGGGGAGCTATTAATGAAAAACTGTTTTTT
TRBV19	TRBJ2-7	-	-	CASSMRDGAYEQYF	TGTGCCAGTAGTATGCGGGACGGAGCCTACGAGCAGTACTTC
TRBV7-7	TRBJ2-5	-	TRBD1	CASSLDRGRQETQYF	TGTGCTAGCAGCTTAGACAGGGGGCGACAAGAGACCCAGTACTTC
TRBV5-1	TRBJ2-7	-	-	CASRLDSPYEQYF	TGCGCCAGCAGACTGGACAGTCCCTACGAGCAGTACTTC
TRBV5-5	TRBJ2-3	-	-	CASSPGPAGDTQYF	TGTGCCAGCAGCCCGGGACCAGCGGGAGATACGCAGTATTTT